This T cell receptor beta chain was identified in a study of vaccination effects on CD4 cells after COVID-19 (dated by TCRdb to between 2022 and 2023). Regarding the research as a whole: In the ViraFEST assay, PBMC were stimulated with viral peptide pools, and antigen-specific CD4+ T cell clonotypes were then identified by expansion using TCR sequencing. Each well held some 1.9 million PBMC cultured in IMDM containing roughly 4.9% human AB serum, 8.5 to 10 IU/ml IL-2 and gentamicin, along with 10 ug/ml peptides. Participants received two doses of either the BNT162b2 or the mRNA-1273 mRNA SARS-CoV-2 vaccine. Cultures from other donors in the study were sequenced using the Oncomine TCR Beta short-read assay on an Illumina iSeq 100. Altogether, roughly 10 COVID-19 convalescent patients and a few SARS-CoV-2-naive healthy vaccine recipients made up the full study. In both COVID-19 convalescent patients and infection-naive vaccine recipients, the study compared SARS-CoV-2 spike-specific CD4+ TCR repertoires from before mRNA vaccination with those from after it.

Overall study outcomes, separate from this receptor: Both infection-induced and vaccine-induced clones contracted markedly at late post-vaccination timepoints, which is consistent with waning T cell responses. In healthy vaccine recipients, vaccine-induced clones were almost all SARS-CoV-2 mono-reactive, with only 1 of 255 being cross-reactive with common cold coronaviruses. Limitations of the study were the small number of convalescent patients and the absence of early post-infection timepoints.

Germline trimming: 5 bases from V, 3 bases from J; junction bases outside gene matches: 4. CDR3 length: 15 amino acids, cysteine to phenylalanine. CDR3 DNA is the only sequence kept; it has 45 bases, read in frame from the first base. CDR1 and CDR2 (SGHTA, FQGTGA) derive from the germline V gene. After around 11 days of culture, CD4+ T cells were isolated with the EasySep CD4+ T cell isolation kit. None of the healthy vaccine recipients had a prior SARS-CoV-2 infection, which was confirmed by nucleocapsid antibody tests that came back negative both before and after vaccination. Half of the culture medium was replaced with fresh IL-2-containing medium on days 3 and 7. Unless otherwise noted, each peptide stimulation condition was cultured in triplicate wells. Using Ficoll-Paque Plus gradient centrifugation, PBMC were separated from whole blood and then either used fresh or cryopreserved at -140C. The QIAamp micro DNA kit was used to extract genomic DNA from the cultured CD4+ T cells.

A word on this clone: Its antigen remains undetermined. Base-call qualities are not available, and no considerably larger clone is one nucleotide away.

The library came from the immunoSEQ multiplex PCR assay. DNA from the cultured, isolated CD4+ T cells was subjected to TCR beta CDR3 sequencing. The source study handled its data this way. The analysis removed non-productive TCR sequences, trimmed reads to the CDR3 region, and retained only CDR3s that were 7 or more amino acids long. The MANAFEST web app was used to pick out antigen-specific clonotypes by comparing their expansion in peptide wells with that in reference cultures. To be called positive, a clone needed expansion at FDR<0.05 compared with the reference and with all other wells, an odds ratio greater than 5, and a frequency greater than 0.1% in two replicate wells. A clonotype was called cross-reactive if it was significantly expanded both in SARS-CoV-2 spike wells and in at least one common cold coronavirus spike condition. CDR3 similarity was assessed by Levenshtein distance with the stringdist R package, and unrooted trees were built with ape in R 3.6.1. What TCRdb holds here is the immuneACCESS table cut down to in-frame rearrangements. Part of the clones is not present; checked against another copy, under half of the missing clones reflect an unresolved V gene, and the others are unexplained. V and J calls plus clone size are reproduced from that table; the DNA served to infer D and trimming. The sample table lists under 40,000 clones, roughly 80% of them with a count of one. The ten largest clones take up nearly 3% of the sample.

The sequencing used CD4+ T cells from PBMCs cultured without peptide, collected before COVID-19 vaccination. The receptor comes from a human donor who received a COVID-19 vaccine. This receptor chain uses TRBV7-3 and TRBJ2-3, and 11 junction bases match TRBD2. In nucleotide form, the sequence is TGTGCCAGCAGCGTAGCGGGGGGGCGGACAGATACGCAGTATTTT. The resulting protein is CASSVAGGRTDTQYF.